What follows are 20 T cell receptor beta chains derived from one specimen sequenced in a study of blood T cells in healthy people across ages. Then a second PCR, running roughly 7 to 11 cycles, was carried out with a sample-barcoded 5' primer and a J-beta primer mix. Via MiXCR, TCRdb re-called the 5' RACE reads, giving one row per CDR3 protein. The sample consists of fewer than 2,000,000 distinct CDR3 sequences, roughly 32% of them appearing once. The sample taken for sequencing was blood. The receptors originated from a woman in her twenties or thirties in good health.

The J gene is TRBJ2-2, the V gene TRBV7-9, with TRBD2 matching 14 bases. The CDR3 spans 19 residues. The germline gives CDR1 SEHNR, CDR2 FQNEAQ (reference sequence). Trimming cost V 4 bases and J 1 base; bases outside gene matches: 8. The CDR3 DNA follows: TGTGCCAGCAGCTCCCCGGGACTAGCGGGAGAGAGGAACACCGGGGAGCTGTTTTTT. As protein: CASSSPGLAGERNTGELFF.

DNA of the CDR3: TGTGCCAGCAGCTTAGTGTCTAGCGGGCATGAGCAGTTCTTC. Translated, it gives CASSLVSSGHEQFF. J is TRBJ2-1 and V is TRBV11-2; 8 nucleotides align to TRBD2. The CDR3 sequence is 14 residues long. Germline V gives CDR1 SGHAT, CDR2 FQNNGV. The V and J ends lost 1 base and 8 bases, in that order; junction bases with no gene match: 4.

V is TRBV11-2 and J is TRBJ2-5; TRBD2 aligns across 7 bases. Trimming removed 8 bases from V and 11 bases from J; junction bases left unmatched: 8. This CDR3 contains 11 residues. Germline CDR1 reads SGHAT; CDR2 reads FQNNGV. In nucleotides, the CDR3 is TGTGCCAGCCGTGACGCGGGGGAGCAGTACTTC. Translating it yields CASRDAGEQYF. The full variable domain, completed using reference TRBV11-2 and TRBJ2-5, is EAGVAQSPRYKIIEKRQSVAFWCNPISGHATLYWYQQILGQGPKLLIQFQNNGVVDDSQLPKDRFSAERLKGVDSTLKIQPAKLEDSAVYLCASRDAGEQYFGPGTRLLVL.

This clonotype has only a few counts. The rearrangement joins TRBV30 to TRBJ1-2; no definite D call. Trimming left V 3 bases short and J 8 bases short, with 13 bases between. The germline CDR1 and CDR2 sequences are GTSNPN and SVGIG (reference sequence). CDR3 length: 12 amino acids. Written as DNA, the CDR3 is TGTGCCTGGAGGGACTACAAGTGGGGCTACACCTTC. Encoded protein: CAWRDYKWGYTF.

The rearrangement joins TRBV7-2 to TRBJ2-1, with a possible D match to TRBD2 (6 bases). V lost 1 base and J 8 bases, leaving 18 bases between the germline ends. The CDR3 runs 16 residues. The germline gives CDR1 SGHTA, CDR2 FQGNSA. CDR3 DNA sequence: TGTGCCAGCAGCTTAGAGGGTCTTTGGAGGGATGATGAGCAGTTCTTC. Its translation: CASSLEGLWRDDEQFF.

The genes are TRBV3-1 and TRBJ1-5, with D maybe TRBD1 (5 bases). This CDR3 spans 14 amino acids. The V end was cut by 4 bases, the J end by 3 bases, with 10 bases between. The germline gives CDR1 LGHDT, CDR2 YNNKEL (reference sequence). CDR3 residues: CASSRSGTNQPQHF. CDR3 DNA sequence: TGTGCCAGCAGCCGATCGGGGACCAATCAGCCCCAGCATTTT.

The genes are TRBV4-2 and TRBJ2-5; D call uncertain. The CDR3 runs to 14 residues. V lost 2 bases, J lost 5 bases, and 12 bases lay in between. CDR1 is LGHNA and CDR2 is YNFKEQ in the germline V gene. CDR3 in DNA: TGTGCCAGCAGCCAATCCCCGGGTTACGAGACCCAGTACTTC. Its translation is CASSQSPGYETQYF.

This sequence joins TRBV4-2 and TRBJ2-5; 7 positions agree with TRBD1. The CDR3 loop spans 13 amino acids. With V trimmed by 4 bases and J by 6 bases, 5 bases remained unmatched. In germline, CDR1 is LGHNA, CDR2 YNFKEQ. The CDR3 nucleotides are TGTGCCAGCAGCCGGGACAGTGAGAAGACCCAGTACTTC. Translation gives CASSRDSEKTQYF.

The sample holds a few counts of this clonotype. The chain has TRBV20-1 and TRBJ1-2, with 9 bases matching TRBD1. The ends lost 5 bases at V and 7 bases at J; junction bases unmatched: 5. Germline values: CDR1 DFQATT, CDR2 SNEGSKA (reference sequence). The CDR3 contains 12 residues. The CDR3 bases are TGCAGTGCTCCCACAGGGGGCCCTGGCTACACCTTC. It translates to CSAPTGGPGYTF.

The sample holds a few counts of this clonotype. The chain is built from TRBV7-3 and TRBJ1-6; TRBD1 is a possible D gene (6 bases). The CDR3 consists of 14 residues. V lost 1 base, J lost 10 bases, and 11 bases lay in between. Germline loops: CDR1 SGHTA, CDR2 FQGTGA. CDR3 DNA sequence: TGTGCCAGCAGCTTAAGGAAACAGGGATCACCCCTCCACTTT. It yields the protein CASSLRKQGSPLHF.

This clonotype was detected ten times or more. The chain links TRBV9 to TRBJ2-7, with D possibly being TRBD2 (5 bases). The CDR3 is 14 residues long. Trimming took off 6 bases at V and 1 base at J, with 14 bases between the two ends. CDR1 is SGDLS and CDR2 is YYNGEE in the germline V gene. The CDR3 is CASNDGTSSYEQYF. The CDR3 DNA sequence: TGTGCCAGCAACGACGGCACTAGTTCCTACGAGCAGTACTTC.

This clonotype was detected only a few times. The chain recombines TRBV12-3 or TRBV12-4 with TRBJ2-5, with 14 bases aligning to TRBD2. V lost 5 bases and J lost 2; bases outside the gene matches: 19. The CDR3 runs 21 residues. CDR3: CASSIAGTSGSPGSSQETQYF. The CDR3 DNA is TGTGCCAGCAGTATTGCCGGGACTAGCGGGAGTCCAGGTTCGTCACAAGAGACCCAGTACTTC.

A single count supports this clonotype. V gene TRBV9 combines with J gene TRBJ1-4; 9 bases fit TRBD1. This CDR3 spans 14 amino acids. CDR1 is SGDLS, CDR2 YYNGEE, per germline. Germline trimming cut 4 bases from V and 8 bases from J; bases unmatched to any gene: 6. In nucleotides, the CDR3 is TGTGCCAGCAGCCCGAGGACAGGGGAGGAAAAACTGTTTTTT. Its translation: CASSPRTGEEKLFF.

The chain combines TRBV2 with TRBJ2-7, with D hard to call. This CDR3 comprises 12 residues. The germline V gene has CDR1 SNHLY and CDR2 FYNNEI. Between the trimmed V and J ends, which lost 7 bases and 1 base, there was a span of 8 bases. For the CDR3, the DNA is TGTGCCAGCATTAGAGATTCCTACGAGCAGTACTTC. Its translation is CASIRDSYEQYF.

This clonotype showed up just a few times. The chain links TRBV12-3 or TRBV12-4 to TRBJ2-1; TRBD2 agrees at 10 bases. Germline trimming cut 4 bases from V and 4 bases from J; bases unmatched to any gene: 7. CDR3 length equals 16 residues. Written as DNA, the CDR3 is TGTGCCAGCAGTTCAAGGACTAGCGGAAGATACAATGAGCAGTTCTTC. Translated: CASSSRTSGRYNEQFF.

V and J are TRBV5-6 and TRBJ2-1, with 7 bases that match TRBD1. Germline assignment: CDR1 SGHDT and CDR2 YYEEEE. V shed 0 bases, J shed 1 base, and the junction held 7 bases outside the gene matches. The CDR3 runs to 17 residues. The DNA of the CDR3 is TGTGCCAGCAGCTTGGCAGGGGGTCGACGGTCCTACAATGAGCAGTTCTTC. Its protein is CASSLAGGRRSYNEQFF. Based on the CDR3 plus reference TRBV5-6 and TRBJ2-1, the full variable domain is DAGVTQSPTHLIKTRGQQVTLRCSPKSGHDTVSWYQQALGQGPQFIFQYYEEEERQRGNFPDRFSGHQFPNYSSELNVNALLLGDSALYLCASSLAGGRRSYNEQFFGPGTRLTVL.

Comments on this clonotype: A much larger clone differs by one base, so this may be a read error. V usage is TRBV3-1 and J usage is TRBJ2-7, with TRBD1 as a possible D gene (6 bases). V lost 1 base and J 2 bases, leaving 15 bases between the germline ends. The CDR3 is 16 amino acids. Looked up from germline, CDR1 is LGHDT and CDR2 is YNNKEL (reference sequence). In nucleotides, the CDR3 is TGTGCCAGCAGCCAAGGGCGGACAGCAGCAACCTACGAGCAGTACTTC. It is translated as CASSQGRTAATYEQYF.

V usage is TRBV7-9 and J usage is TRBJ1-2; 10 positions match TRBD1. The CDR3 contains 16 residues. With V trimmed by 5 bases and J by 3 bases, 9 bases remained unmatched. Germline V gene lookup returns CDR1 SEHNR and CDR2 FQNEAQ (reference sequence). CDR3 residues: CASSRLDRGQDYGYTF. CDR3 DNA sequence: TGTGCCAGCAGCCGGTTAGACAGGGGGCAGGACTATGGCTACACCTTC.

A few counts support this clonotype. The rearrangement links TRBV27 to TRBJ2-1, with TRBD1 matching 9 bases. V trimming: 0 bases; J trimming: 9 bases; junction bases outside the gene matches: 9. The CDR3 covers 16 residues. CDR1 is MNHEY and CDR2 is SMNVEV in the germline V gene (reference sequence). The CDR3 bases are TGTGCCAGCAGTTTATCCGGGACAGGGCGGATAAGTGAGCAGTTCTTC. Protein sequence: CASSLSGTGRISEQFF.

CDR3 bases: TGTGCCAGCAGGCGGATAGGGGGAACCCAGTACTTC. Its translation is CASRRIGGTQYF. The chain carries TRBV2 and TRBJ2-5, with TRBD1 as a possible D gene (6 bases). The germline gives CDR1 SNHLY, CDR2 FYNNEI. Trimming shortened V by 6 bases and J by 8 bases, and 13 bases separated the two germline ends. The CDR3 runs to 12 residues.